This TCR beta chain was identified in a study of T cell responses to AZD1222 COVID-19 vaccine. The wider study: Timing groups of about 4 and about 12 weeks for second doses were pooled. Points from the study as a whole: The number of AZD1222 recipients seropositive at baseline was only 6 or 7. Reports say nearly half of spike-specific TCRs go after unmutated variant regions. Receipt of two AZD1222 doses was followed by a rise in Spike-specific TCR breadth and depth.

Repertoires were generated with immunoSEQ multiplex PCR, while TCRdb's copy carries only in-frame clones and drops some. The sample holds approximately 150,000 clones, 91% seen once. Note on this clone: Antigen unknown.

Germline V gene sequence: CDR1 LGHNA, CDR2 YSLEER. J was trimmed by 4 bases and V by 1 base; bases with no gene match: 5. The CDR3 runs 15 residues. The sequenced sample was peripheral blood, obtained on day 0 of AZD1222 vaccination. The chain employs TRBV4-3 and TRBJ1-2; 8 bases map to TRBD1. The clonotype was recovered from an adult in good health. In nucleotides, the CDR3 is TGCGCCAGCAGCCAAGGGGGACAGGACAGCTATGGCTACACCTTC. Translating gives CASSQGGQDSYGYTF.